Shown below are 22 T cell receptor beta chains from a single sample sequenced in a study of early T cells in non-severe SARS-CoV-2 infection. TCRdb fed the 5' RACE reads into MiXCR, producing one record per CDR3 protein. The table shows about 77,000 distinct CDR3 sequences, with more than 4% occurring only once. This specimen consisted of whole blood, obtained at baseline. The receptors originated from an adult who was a healthcare worker with PCR-confirmed SARS-CoV-2 infection or an uninfected control (not recorded which).

This clonotype showed up many times. This chain uses TRBV10-3 with TRBJ1-4; TRBD1 agrees at 7 bases. The germline V gene has CDR1 ENHRY and CDR2 SYGVKD. Trimming cost V 10 bases and J 5 bases; bases outside gene matches: 7. CDR3 length: 13 amino acids. The CDR3 loop reads CATKGRGNEKLFF. The CDR3 DNA is TGTGCCACCAAGGGCAGGGGGAATGAAAAACTGTTTTTT.

This clonotype has a count of ten or more. V and J are TRBV18 and TRBJ1-1; tentative D call: TRBD1 (5 bases). This CDR3 region has 12 residues. Trimming pared 5 bases from V and 11 bases from J, leaving 15 bases between. Germline V gene lookup returns CDR1 KGHSH and CDR2 LQKENI. DNA for the CDR3: TGTGCCAGCTCATCACAGCGGGACGATGCTTTCTTT. This encodes CASSSQRDDAFF.

This clonotype was counted ten times or more. The rearrangement joins TRBV7-6 to TRBJ1-4, with D possibly being TRBD1 (6 bases). The CDR3 runs 16 residues. V lost 5 bases to trimming and J lost 3 bases, with 16 bases between them. CDR1 is SGHVS, CDR2 FNYEAQ, per germline. The CDR3 loop reads CASSPEVGGPNEKLFF. In nucleotides, the CDR3 is TGTGCCAGCAGCCCGGAGGTGGGGGGCCCTAATGAAAAACTGTTTTTT. The full variable domain, in which reference TRBV7-6 and TRBJ1-4 provide the parts outside the CDR3, is GAGVSQSPRYKVTKRGQDVALRCDPISGHVSLYWYRQALGQGPEFLTYFNYEAQQDKSGLPNDRFSAERPEGSISTLTIQRTEQRDSAMYRCASSPEVGGPNEKLFFGSGTQLSVL.

This clonotype was seen only a few times. A read error may account for a junction end that differs from germline. The chain links TRBV9 to TRBJ2-2, with D uncertain. Germline CDR1 reads SGDLS; CDR2 reads YYNGEE. The CDR3 is 13 residues long. This CDR3 is CASSAENSGELFF. The DNA of the CDR3 is TGTGCCAGCAGCGCAGAGAACTCCGGGGAGCTGTTTTTT.

The J gene is TRBJ2-2, the V gene TRBV7-6; TRBD2 agrees at 8 bases. This CDR3 is 14 amino acids long. Germline CDR1 reads SGHVS; CDR2 reads FNYEAQ. The ends lost 1 base at V and 9 bases at J; junction bases unmatched: 4. Here the CDR3 DNA reads TGTGCCAGCAGCTTAGAAGGCGGGAGGCGGGAGCTGTTTTTT. It is translated as CASSLEGGRRELFF.

The chain uses TRBV12-3 or TRBV12-4 and TRBJ1-5; D uncertain. The CDR3 has 16 amino acids. With 6 bases removed from V and 0 bases from J, the gap between germline ends came to 15 bases. CDR3 DNA: TGTGCCAGCAGCCAGCCTCACGGGCTTAGCAATCAGCCCCAGCATTTT. This encodes CASSQPHGLSNQPQHF.

This clonotype was recorded at least ten times. CDR3 in amino acids: CASSPVAKETQYF. CDR3 nucleotide sequence: TGCGCCAGCAGCCCTGTGGCCAAAGAGACCCAGTACTTC. The chain recombines TRBV5-1 with TRBJ2-5; D call uncertain. V shed 4 bases and J shed 3 bases, with 10 bases lying between them. There are 13 residues in the CDR3. Per germline, CDR1 SGHRS and CDR2 YFSETQ.

This clonotype was counted only a few times. V is TRBV4-1 and J is TRBJ1-2; 8 bases match TRBD1. The CDR3 covers 17 residues. V trimming: 2 bases; J trimming: 4 bases; junction bases outside the gene matches: 12. CDR1 MGHRA and CDR2 YSYEKL come from the germline V gene. CDR3 DNA sequence: TGCGCCAGCAGCCAAACAGGGGGTTTGATGGGAGCCTATGGCTACACCTTC. It codes for CASSQTGGLMGAYGYTF.

This clonotype has only one observation. The chain employs TRBV30 and TRBJ2-7; 7 bases map to TRBD1. The germline CDR1 and CDR2 sequences are GTSNPN and SVGIG (reference sequence). This CDR3 comprises 13 residues. With 3 bases clipped from V and 4 bases from J, the junction kept 6 bases outside the gene matches. The DNA of the CDR3 is TGTGCCTGGAGCCCCGGGACAGAGTACGAGCAGTACTTC. Protein product: CAWSPGTEYEQYF.

This clonotype was seen a handful of times. The chain couples TRBV5-1 to TRBJ2-2; 9 nucleotides agree with TRBD1. J was trimmed by 6 bases and V by 4 bases; bases with no gene match: 4. The CDR3 is made up of 14 amino acids. Germline values: CDR1 SGHRS, CDR2 YFSETQ. CDR3 nucleotides: TGCGCCAGCAGCACAGGGGGCTTCGCCGGGGAGCTGTTTTTT. Encoded protein: CASSTGGFAGELFF.

At least ten counts were recorded for this clonotype. J is TRBJ1-5 and V is TRBV5-1; TRBD1 matches 7 bases. Germline assignment: CDR1 SGHRS and CDR2 YFSETQ. Trimming removed 4 bases from V and 5 bases from J; junction bases left unmatched: 9. The CDR3 extends over 15 amino acids. The CDR3 is CASSLSGGPYQPQHF. CDR3 nucleotides: TGCGCCAGCAGCCTATCAGGGGGACCGTATCAGCCCCAGCATTTT.

This clonotype was observed a handful of times. The chain's CDR3 is CASSLEVAGGPDTQYF. DNA of the CDR3: TGTGCCAGCAGCTTAGAGGTGGCGGGAGGCCCAGATACGCAGTATTTT. The V call is TRBV7-7, the J call TRBJ2-3; 8 bases line up with TRBD2. V gave up 1 base and J gave up 4 bases; unmatched junction bases: 7. Per the germline V gene, CDR1 is SSHAT and CDR2 is FNYEAQ (reference sequence). CDR3 size: 16 residues.

This clonotype was counted ten times or more. The chain combines TRBV7-2 with TRBJ2-7, with D unresolved. The CDR3 spans 13 residues. CDR1 SGHTA and CDR2 FQGNSA come from the germline V gene. V was cut by 2 bases and J by 3 bases, with 8 bases left in between. The CDR3 region has the DNA TGTGCCAGCAGCTTAAACCGCGGCTACGAGCAGTACTTC. Translated: CASSLNRGYEQYF.

This clonotype turned up a few times. This chain uses TRBV5-1 with TRBJ2-1, with TRBD1 matching 7 bases. The CDR3 runs to 16 residues. Per germline, CDR1 SGHRS and CDR2 YFSETQ. J was trimmed by 2 bases and V by 6 bases; bases with no gene match: 11. Here the CDR3 reads CASNLLGTAPYNEQFF. For the CDR3, the DNA is TGCGCCAGCAACCTGCTTGGGACAGCCCCCTACAATGAGCAGTTCTTC.

This chain joins TRBV27 and TRBJ1-1; D is unresolved. There are 15 residues in the CDR3. V was clipped by 3 bases and J by 0 bases, with 11 bases between them. Germline V gene data show CDR1 as MNHEY and CDR2 as SMNVEV (reference sequence). In DNA, the CDR3 is TGTGCCAGCAGTTTTTACGGCGGGCTGAACACTGAAGCTTTCTTT. Translated: CASSFYGGLNTEAFF.

This clonotype was recorded many times. V and J are TRBV30 and TRBJ1-4, with 9 bases identical to TRBD1. The germline V gene has CDR1 GTSNPN and CDR2 SVGIG (reference sequence). The CDR3 loop spans 14 amino acids. V shed 4 bases and J 7 bases; nucleotides not matched to a gene: 7. CDR3 in DNA: TGTGCCTGGAACCAGGACAGGGGAGGTGAAAAACTGTTTTTT. Protein product: CAWNQDRGGEKLFF.

This clonotype has a handful of counts. The chain recombines TRBV12-5 with TRBJ2-7; D remains unclear. Germline V gene lookup returns CDR1 LGHNT and CDR2 FRNRAP. V lost 0 bases and J 3 bases, leaving 12 bases between the germline ends. CDR3 length: 15 amino acids. CDR3: CASGLVMVKDYEQYF. Written as DNA, the CDR3 is TGTGCTAGTGGTTTGGTAATGGTAAAGGACTACGAGCAGTACTTC.

The CDR3 bases are TGTGCCAGCAGTTTATCCTTGTCCTACGAGCAGTACTTC. It translates to CASSLSLSYEQYF. The V gene is TRBV27, the J gene TRBJ2-7; no reliable D call. The CDR3 consists of 13 residues. V lost 0 bases, J lost 1 base, and 4 bases lay in between. Germline CDR1 and CDR2: MNHEY and SMNVEV (reference sequence).

The chain joins TRBV9 to TRBJ1-2, with D unresolved. The CDR3 contains 13 residues. V lost 0 bases and J lost 0, with 3 bases in between. Germline V lookup: CDR1 SGDLS, CDR2 YYNGEE. CDR3 DNA: TGTGCCAGCAGCGTAGCGGCTAACTATGGCTACACCTTC. Translation: CASSVAANYGYTF. The full variable domain, rest sourced from reference TRBV9 and TRBJ1-2, is DSGVTQTPKHLITATGQRVTLRCSPRSGDLSVYWYQQSLDQGLQFLIQYYNGEERAKGNILERFSAQQFPDLHSELNLSSLELGDSALYFCASSVAANYGYTFGSGTRLTVV.

The chain has TRBV10-3 and TRBJ2-5, with TRBD2 identical over 10 bases. After removal of 8 bases from V and 3 bases from J, the junction contained 3 bases not matched to a gene. Looked up from germline, CDR1 is ENHRY and CDR2 is SYGVKD. CDR3 size: 13 residues. The CDR3 DNA follows: TGTGCCATCTCTAGCGGGAGAGAAGAGACCCAGTACTTC. Translation: CAISSGREETQYF.

This clonotype was recorded a few times. CDR3 amino acids: CASSQPSVEANYGYTF. CDR3 nucleotide sequence: TGTGCCAGCAGCCAACCGTCAGTGGAGGCTAACTATGGCTACACCTTC. This chain connects TRBV6-5 to TRBJ1-2, with unresolved D. This CDR3 contains 16 residues. With 6 bases removed from V and 0 bases from J, the gap between germline ends came to 17 bases. Per germline, CDR1 MNHEY and CDR2 SVGAGI.

The chain joins TRBV29-1 to TRBJ1-1, with TRBD1 matching over 8 bases. CDR3 size: 14 residues. V gave up 4 bases and J gave up 3 bases; unmatched junction bases: 7. Germline CDR1 reads SQVTM; CDR2 reads ANQGSEA. CDR3 amino acids: CSVGTGRVDTEAFF. CDR3 coding DNA: TGCAGCGTTGGGACAGGGCGGGTTGACACTGAAGCTTTCTTT.